This T cell receptor (beta chain) was sequenced for a study of blood T cell repertoires in COVID-19. Study background: Spain, Italy and the United States supplied samples that represented acute and convalescent COVID-19.

The assay was immunoSEQ multiplex PCR, and TCRdb's table has in-frame clones only and misses some. The top ten hold 2.5% to 4% of the sample, which has about 170,000 clones, more than 75% seen once. The junction had 8 bases not matched to a gene; V was cut back by 2 bases and J by 1 base. The CDR3 has 17 residues. Germline V gene sequence: CDR1 MDHEN, CDR2 SYDVKM. Sequenced: peripheral blood. The genes are TRBV28 and TRBJ2-3, with TRBD2 matching 8 bases. The TCR comes from a man between 65 and 85 years old with acute or convalescent COVID-19. The CDR3 spells CASSLPHWREGTDTQYF. CDR3 DNA sequence: TGTGCCAGCAGTTTACCCCACTGGCGGGAGGGCACAGATACGCAGTATTTT.